These 5 T cell receptor beta chains were sequenced from one sample in a study of regulatory T cells in long-lasting Graves disease. For TCR beta, libraries came from iRepertoire HTBI primers and Arm-PCR of CDR3 regions. MiXCR, applied by TCRdb to the multiplex PCR reads, yields one record per CDR3 protein. The data contain a few hundred thousand distinct CDR3 sequences, around a quarter of them singletons. This sample's time point: persistent/refractory GD, antithyroid drugs over 5 years with positive TRAb. TCR sequences were obtained from RNA taken from PBMCs. The sample consisted of peripheral blood mononuclear cells (PBMCs), taken when the disease was refractory, from a patient treated with antithyroid drugs. The receptors here all came from a female donor with Graves disease.

This clonotype was counted a few times. The chain recombines TRBV6-5 with TRBJ1-4; D gene ambiguous. Trimming cost V 2 bases and J 6 bases, with 7 bases left between them. The CDR3 runs 13 residues. Germline assignment: CDR1 MNHEY and CDR2 SVGAGI. The CDR3 nucleotides are TGTGCCAGCAGTTACGTCCCGGATGAAAAACTGTTTTTT. This gives the protein CASSYVPDEKLFF.

The chain uses TRBV20-1 and TRBJ2-7; TRBD2 aligns across 10 bases. Germline-derived CDR1 and CDR2 are DFQATT and SNEGSKA (reference sequence). The CDR3 is 14 residues long. V lost 2 bases and J lost 7; bases outside the gene matches: 8. The CDR3 DNA sequence: TGCAGTGCTAGAAACCTAGCGGGAGCGGAAGAGCAGTACTTC. Protein product: CSARNLAGAEEQYF.

This chain uses TRBV9 with TRBJ2-5, with a weak D call TRBD2 (5 bases). CDR1 is SGDLS, CDR2 YYNGEE, per germline. There are 15 residues in the CDR3. Trimming removed 0 bases from V and 5 bases from J, with 14 bases in between. CDR3 sequence (DNA): TGTGCCAGCAGCGTAGGTTGGAAGGAGGAGGAGACCCAGTACTTC. Translation gives CASSVGWKEEETQYF.

There are many counts of this clonotype. V and J are TRBV6-5 and TRBJ2-7; 8 positions match TRBD1. V gave up 0 bases and J gave up 3 bases; unmatched junction bases: 16. This CDR3 is 19 amino acids long. CDR1 is MNHEY and CDR2 is SVGAGI in the germline V gene. DNA for the CDR3: TGTGCCAGCAGTTACTCGACTGCAGGGGGCAAATCAGATCGCTACGAGCAGTACTTC. This translates into CASSYSTAGGKSDRYEQYF.

This clonotype was seen ten or more times. The chain couples TRBV27 to TRBJ1-1; 9 positions agree with TRBD1. This CDR3 is built from 15 residues. Germline CDR1 MNHEY, CDR2 SMNVEV (reference sequence). The V and J ends lost 4 bases and 0 bases, in that order; junction bases with no gene match: 3. The CDR3 spells CASSYRGLLNTEAFF. The CDR3 DNA is TGTGCCAGCAGTTACAGGGGGCTCTTGAACACTGAAGCTTTCTTT.